This TCR beta chain was recorded in a study of OX40 agonist ivuxolimab in advanced cancers. About the study: Patients were treated with intravenous ivuxolimab, dosed at 0.01 to 10 mg/kg and infused every 2 weeks.

Repertoires were generated with immunoSEQ multiplex PCR, while TCRdb's copy carries only in-frame clones and drops some. This table holds 90,000 to 120,000 clones, approximately 89% found once. The V gene's germline CDR1 is GTSNPN and CDR2 SVGIG (reference sequence). The ends were cut back, 1 base at V and 4 bases at J, with 16 bases in the middle. This CDR3 is 15 amino acids long. This material consisted of CD4+ or CD8+ T cells sorted from blood, taken in a trial of the OX40 agonist ivuxolimab. The TCR originated in an adult with an advanced solid tumor such as melanoma, head and neck, liver or kidney cancer. The genes are TRBV30 and TRBJ2-5; D perhaps matches TRBD2 (6 bases). The CDR3 loop is CAWSGTWSGGETQYF. CDR3 coding DNA: TGTGCCTGGAGTGGAACTTGGTCCGGGGGAGAGACCCAGTACTTC.